A selection of T cell receptor beta chains follows, all from one sample in a study of cytomegalovirus exposure and HLA in healthy donors. Assay: immunoSEQ multiplex PCR; the TCRdb copy retains only in-frame clones and omits some. The table shows 95,000 to 150,000 clones, with 60% to 80% occurring only once. Sequenced: PBMCs. The receptors shown here come from a woman aged 45-65 years in good health and CMV-seronegative. The CDR3 runs from the conserved cysteine through the conserved F or W. D genes are given only for firm matches. Size is stated for part of the rows, as once, few or many counts, or as a class when the clone is expanded.

J gene | clone size | V gene | D gene | CDR3 protein | CDR3 DNA
TRBJ1-5 | - | TRBV2 | - | CASTRDSPDQPQHF | TGTGCCAGCACCCGAGACAGCCCTGATCAGCCCCAGCATTTT
TRBJ1-4 | few | TRBV5-6 | - | CASSLDGYEKLFF | TGTGCCAGCAGCTTGGACGGGTATGAAAAACTGTTTTTT
TRBJ2-3 | - | TRBV28 | - | CASGAPLSTDTQYF | TGTGCCAGCGGGGCCCCTCTCAGCACAGATACGCAGTATTTT
TRBJ2-7 | once | TRBV7-2 | - | CASSYRDTTYEQYF | TGTGCCAGCAGCTACCGGGACACAACCTACGAGCAGTACTTC
TRBJ1-1 | - | TRBV6-5 | - | CASSSQENTEAFF | TGTGCCAGCAGTTCACAGGAAAACACTGAAGCTTTCTTT
TRBJ1-2 | - | TRBV7-9 | TRBD1 | CSSSRQGDGYTF | TGTTCCAGCAGCCGACAGGGTGATGGCTACACCTTC
TRBJ2-3 | - | TRBV4-1 | - | CASSRGSQLDTQYF | TGCGCCAGCAGCCGAGGTTCCCAGTTAGATACGCAGTATTTT
TRBJ1-1 | - | TRBV7-9 | - | CSSSRDTLNTEAFF | TGTTCCAGCAGTCGGGACACCTTGAACACTGAAGCTTTCTTT
TRBJ1-2 | few | TRBV19 | TRBD1 | CASSPQQGQNYGYTF | TGTGCCAGTAGTCCACAACAGGGACAGAACTATGGCTACACCTTC
TRBJ2-1 | - | TRBV27 | TRBD2 | CASGGGGSTLPPTDEQFF | TGTGCCAGCGGAGGCGGGGGAAGCACACTCCCTCCTACAGATGAGCAGTTCTTC
TRBJ1-1 | once | TRBV6-1 | TRBD1 | CASSTGPTGDEAFF | TGTGCCAGCAGTACCGGTCCGACAGGGGATGAAGCTTTCTTT
TRBJ1-1 | - | TRBV7-2 | TRBD1 | CASSLAGQGAGAFF | TGTGCCAGCAGCTTAGCGGGACAGGGGGCTGGAGCTTTCTTT
TRBJ1-6 | - | TRBV6-4 | - | CASSVEQDSPLHF | TGTGCCAGCAGTGTTGAACAGGATTCACCCCTCCACTTT
TRBJ2-5 | few | TRBV14 | - | CASSQDWGSQYF | TGTGCCAGCAGCCAAGATTGGGGCTCTCAGTACTTC
TRBJ2-7 | - | TRBV11-3 | - | CASSLPWESYEQYF | TGTGCCAGCAGCTTACCGTGGGAGTCCTACGAGCAGTACTTC
TRBJ1-5 | - | TRBV19 | - | CASSAPRGGEHQPQHF | TGTGCCAGTAGCGCCCCCCGGGGAGGGGAACATCAGCCCCAGCATTTT